Below are 25 T cell receptor beta chains sequenced from a single sample in a study of CD8 T cells in ankylosing spondylitis. General study points: Made up of eight or nine highly homologous variants, a TCR beta motif appeared characteristic of ankylosing spondylitis blood.

MiXCR was run by TCRdb on the 5' RACE reads, yielding one entry per CDR3 protein. The data show just under 550,000 distinct CDR3 sequences, with over 9.5% seen just once and over 6.5% held by the top ten. Antigens for these TCRs are unknown. Source material: blood, either unsorted or a sorted T cell fraction (not recorded which). All receptors come from a male donor with ankylosing spondylitis.

This clonotype came up many times. The V call is TRBV12-3 or TRBV12-4, the J call TRBJ2-3; 11 bases are shared with TRBD2. This CDR3 comprises 16 residues. V was clipped by 6 bases and J by 4 bases; unmatched bases: 9. The CDR3 bases are TGTGCCAGCAGCCATGGGACTAGCGGCAACGCAGATACGCAGTATTTT. It translates to CASSHGTSGNADTQYF.

This sequence joins TRBV3-1 and TRBJ2-7, with D hard to call. With 3 bases removed from V and 7 bases from J, the gap between germline ends came to 16 bases. Germline assignment: CDR1 LGHDT and CDR2 YNNKEL (reference sequence). This CDR3 is built from 14 residues. The CDR3: CASSQTAVAREQYV. The CDR3 DNA sequence: TGTGCCAGCAGCCAGACCGCGGTTGCTCGGGAGCAGTACGTC.

This clonotype was counted ten times or more. The chain links TRBV12-3 or TRBV12-4 to TRBJ2-3, with TRBD2 matching 15 bases. V shed 6 bases and J 6 bases; nucleotides not matched to a gene: 4. This CDR3 contains 15 residues. The CDR3 region is CASRPGTSGRDTQYF. DNA of the CDR3: TGTGCCAGCAGGCCCGGGACTAGCGGGAGGGATACGCAGTATTTT.

The sample holds many counts of this clonotype. The chain links TRBV5-1 to TRBJ1-2, with D unresolved. The CDR3 covers 15 residues. V shed 0 bases and J shed 1 base, with 10 bases lying between them. In germline, CDR1 is SGHRS, CDR2 YFSETQ. The CDR3 sequence is CASSLDGSYNYGYTF. For the CDR3, the DNA is TGCGCCAGCAGCTTGGATGGCAGCTATAACTATGGCTACACCTTC.

This clonotype was counted only a few times. The gene calls are TRBV5-1 and TRBJ1-2, with D unclear. V gave up 5 bases and J gave up 5 bases, with 13 bases separating them. CDR1 and CDR2 from the germline V gene are SGHRS and YFSETQ. The CDR3 is 13 amino acids. The CDR3 sequence is CASRKDGGYGYTF. The DNA for the CDR3 is TGCGCCAGCAGGAAAGACGGAGGGTATGGCTACACCTTC.

The chain recombines TRBV2 with TRBJ2-5; no clear D. Trimming cost V 7 bases and J 4 bases, with 16 bases left between them. The germline CDR1 and CDR2 sequences are SNHLY and FYNNEI. This CDR3 is 14 amino acids long. Here the CDR3 reads CASNTPPAGETQYF. The CDR3 DNA is TGTGCCAGCAATACACCCCCAGCTGGAGAGACCCAGTACTTC.

In its sample, this clonotype was seen a few times. The chain carries TRBV28 and TRBJ1-2, with D unclear. The CDR3 runs to 16 residues. Per the germline V gene, CDR1 is MDHEN and CDR2 is SYDVKM. V lost 3 bases and J 5 bases, leaving 19 bases between the germline ends. CDR3 coding DNA: TGTGCCAGCAGTTTCGCTTCGGCAGGTACCACTTATGGCTACACCTTC. Translation gives CASSFASAGTTYGYTF.

This chain links TRBV19 with TRBJ2-7; D is perhaps TRBD1 (6 bases). This CDR3 is 14 amino acids long. Germline V CDR1 and CDR2: LNHDA, SQIVND (reference sequence). This chain's CDR3 is CATSNRDTRFEQYF. The DNA of the CDR3 is TGTGCTACCAGTAACAGGGACACCCGGTTCGAGCAGTACTTC.

This clonotype was recorded a few times. V is TRBV15 and J is TRBJ2-7; 8 nucleotides align to TRBD1. CDR3 length: 15 residues. V trimming: 0 bases; J trimming: 5 bases; junction bases outside the gene matches: 6. Germline V gene lookup returns CDR1 LNHNV and CDR2 YYDKDF (reference sequence). CDR3 residues: CATSRDLAGGHEQYF. CDR3 DNA: TGTGCCACCAGCAGAGATCTGGCAGGGGGCCACGAGCAGTACTTC. Using reference TRBV15 and TRBJ2-7 for the parts outside the CDR3, the full variable domain is DAMVIQNPRYQVTQFGKPVTLSCSQTLNHNVMYWYQQKSSQAPKLLFHYYDKDFNNEADTPDNFQSRRPNTSFCFLDIRSPGLGDTAMYLCATSRDLAGGHEQYFGPGTRLTVT.

Many counts were recorded for this clonotype. This chain uses TRBV5-4 with TRBJ2-3; TRBD2 agrees at 8 bases. This CDR3 spans 17 amino acids. Germline V gene sequence: CDR1 SGHNT, CDR2 YYREEE (reference sequence). The trim removed 3 bases at V and 3 bases at J, leaving 12 bases unmatched. The CDR3 region is CASSSSHRREVTDTQYF. The CDR3, as DNA: TGTGCCAGCAGCTCGTCCCACCGGCGGGAGGTAACAGATACGCAGTATTTT.

Only a few counts were recorded for this clonotype. The gene calls are TRBV5-1 and TRBJ2-7; 7 bases agree with TRBD2. Looked up from germline, CDR1 is SGHRS and CDR2 is YFSETQ. The trim removed 8 bases at V and 5 bases at J, leaving 10 bases unmatched. The CDR3 has 13 residues. DNA of the CDR3: TGCGCCAGTGCGGGGGAGAGATTGAACGAGCAGTACTTC. It encodes CASAGERLNEQYF.

This clonotype was detected a few times. The chain employs TRBV6-1 and TRBJ2-1, with no clear D. The germline gives CDR1 MNHNS, CDR2 SASEGT. This CDR3 is 12 amino acids long. Trimming stripped 7 bases from V and 4 bases from J, with 8 bases between. The CDR3 region has the DNA TGTGCCAGCATGGCACCGTACAATGAGCAGTTCTTC. It encodes CASMAPYNEQFF.

This clonotype was recorded many times. This chain links TRBV12-3 or TRBV12-4 with TRBJ1-2, with D possibly matching TRBD1 (6 bases). The CDR3 extends over 14 amino acids. V was cut by 6 bases and J by 4 bases, with 15 bases left in between. The CDR3 sequence is CASSDNRDGYGYTF. The CDR3 coding sequence is TGTGCCAGCAGCGACAACAGGGACGGCTATGGCTACACCTTC.

This clonotype was observed a few times. This sequence joins TRBV10-3 and TRBJ1-1; D uncertain. CDR1 is ENHRY and CDR2 is SYGVKD in the germline V gene. The CDR3 covers 12 residues. V shed 10 bases and J shed 6 bases, with 15 bases lying between them. CDR3: CASRTVKAEAFF. In DNA form, the CDR3 reads TGTGCCAGCAGGACGGTGAAGGCTGAAGCTTTCTTT.

This clonotype was seen a handful of times. V is TRBV5-1 and J is TRBJ1-4; D remains ambiguous. This CDR3 has 14 residues. The germline V and J ends were trimmed by 4 bases and 5 bases, with 12 bases remaining between them. The germline V gene encodes CDR1 SGHRS and CDR2 YFSETQ. CDR3 in amino acids: CASSMGPGNEKLFF. As DNA, the CDR3 is TGCGCCAGCAGCATGGGCCCCGGGAATGAAAAACTGTTTTTT.

This clonotype has just a few counts. The genes are TRBV4-1 and TRBJ2-3, with D uncertain. The germline V gene has CDR1 MGHRA and CDR2 YSYEKL. The CDR3 covers 15 residues. V lost 4 bases and J 0 bases, leaving 11 bases between the germline ends. The CDR3, as DNA: TGCGCCAGCAGCCTCCGGGCCCCAAGCACAGATACGCAGTATTTT. Protein: CASSLRAPSTDTQYF.

This clonotype was found a few times. V usage is TRBV6-4 and J usage is TRBJ2-7; D not certain. Germline V CDR1 and CDR2: MRHNA, SNTAGT. The length of the CDR3 is 13 residues. V was pared by 6 bases and J by 2 bases, with 11 bases between. The CDR3 DNA follows: TGTGCCAGCAGCTATGACATAACCTACGAGCAGTACTTC. This codes for CASSYDITYEQYF.

CDR3 protein: CSAYGQQPSPLHF. The CDR3 bases are TGCAGTGCTTACGGACAGCAACCTTCACCCCTCCACTTT. This chain links TRBV20-1 with TRBJ1-6; D might be TRBD1 (6 bases). V lost 5 bases to trimming and J lost 9 bases, with 14 bases between them. This CDR3 is 13 amino acids long. Germline CDR1 is DFQATT and CDR2 is SNEGSKA (reference sequence).

This clonotype has a handful of counts. The chain uses TRBV7-6 and TRBJ2-2; 10 positions match TRBD2. V shed 6 bases, J shed 6 bases, and the junction held 10 bases outside the gene matches. The CDR3 runs 16 residues. Per germline, CDR1 SGHVS and CDR2 FNYEAQ. CDR3 DNA: TGTGCCAGCAGTTATCCGGGACTAGCGAGGCCCGGGGAGCTGTTTTTT. It translates to CASSYPGLARPGELFF.

This clonotype was counted between two and nine times. The chain recombines TRBV3-1 with TRBJ1-5, with a weak D call TRBD1 (5 bases). With 1 base removed from V and 7 bases from J, the gap between germline ends came to 14 bases. This CDR3 is built from 15 residues. Germline CDR1 LGHDT, CDR2 YNNKEL (reference sequence). CDR3 in amino acids: CASSQVAGGGQPQHF. The CDR3, as DNA: TGTGCCAGCAGCCAAGTCGCGGGGGGAGGGCAGCCCCAGCATTTT.

The chain joins TRBV27 to TRBJ1-1; D is uncertain. The CDR3 has 14 amino acids. The V and J ends lost 7 bases and 0 bases respectively, with 12 bases between them. Germline values: CDR1 MNHEY, CDR2 SMNVEV (reference sequence). The CDR3 bases are TGTGCCAGCACCCCCATTGGGTTGAACACTGAAGCTTTCTTT. Translation gives CASTPIGLNTEAFF.

The chain employs TRBV20-1 and TRBJ2-5; no firm D call. The CDR3 covers 12 residues. Germline V gene data show CDR1 as DFQATT and CDR2 as SNEGSKA (reference sequence). Trimming pared 3 bases from V and 5 bases from J, leaving 10 bases between. CDR3 DNA: TGCAGTGCTAGTAGTAAGGGCGAGACCCAGTACTTC. Its protein is CSASSKGETQYF.

The sample holds many counts of this clonotype. The V and J genes are TRBV15 and TRBJ1-2; D is possibly TRBD1 (5 bases). The V and J ends lost 0 bases and 0 bases respectively, with 8 bases between them. This CDR3 has 15 residues. Germline V gene lookup returns CDR1 LNHNV and CDR2 YYDKDF (reference sequence). CDR3 protein: CATSREGRANYGYTF. In DNA form, the CDR3 reads TGTGCCACCAGCAGAGAAGGCAGGGCTAACTATGGCTACACCTTC.

The rearrangement joins TRBV7-8 to TRBJ2-3, with 10 bases fitting TRBD2. The germline V gene encodes CDR1 SGHVS and CDR2 FQNEAQ. The V and J ends lost 2 bases and 0 bases, in that order; junction bases with no gene match: 11. The CDR3 has 19 amino acids. In DNA form, the CDR3 reads TGTGCCAGCAGCTTACGGGGTCTAGCGGGAGCATCTAGCACAGATACGCAGTATTTT. It encodes CASSLRGLAGASSTDTQYF.

This clonotype was detected only a few times. The chain employs TRBV12-3 or TRBV12-4 and TRBJ2-1, with TRBD2 identical over 7 bases. V lost 3 bases, J lost 6 bases, and 8 bases stayed unmatched. The CDR3 has 15 residues. CDR3 nucleotide sequence: TGTGCCAGCAGTTTGGGAGCGGGAATGGTCAATGAGCAGTTCTTC. The encoded protein is CASSLGAGMVNEQFF.